This TCR beta chain was captured in a study of CD8 T cells in Susac syndrome. CD8+ and CD4+ T cells taken from blood had their TCR beta sequenced. Bulk CD8+ and CD4+ cells came from magnetic negative isolation; CD8+ TEMRA by FACS. The V gene end was trimmed by 5 bases and the J gene end by 1 base; junction bases not matched to a gene: 8. The CDR3 has 16 residues. Notes on this clonotype: Its antigen remains unknown.

RNA totalling roughly 0.45 to 1 ug underwent reverse transcription with random hexamers. Amplification of TCR beta CDR3 used immunoSEQ multiplex PCR across 54 Vbeta and 13 Jbeta. TCRdb itself ran the immunoSEQ multiplex PCR reads through MiXCR, one entry per CDR3 protein. The sample contains 170,000 or so distinct CDR3 sequences, about 94% of which appear only once. Study-wide points: In its TCR sequencing and HLA analysis, the study acknowledged that the number of individuals was relatively small.

The clonotype was recovered from a human donor with multiple sclerosis. Sequences were obtained from CD4+ T cells from PBMCs. The chain employs TRBV23-1 and TRBJ2-3, with 8 bases lining up with TRBD2. TRBV23-1 is recorded as an ORF, its role being uncertain. The DNA for the CDR3 is TGCGCCAGCAGTAAGCGGGAGTCACCAGGCACAGATACGCAGTATTTT. It encodes CASSKRESPGTDTQYF.